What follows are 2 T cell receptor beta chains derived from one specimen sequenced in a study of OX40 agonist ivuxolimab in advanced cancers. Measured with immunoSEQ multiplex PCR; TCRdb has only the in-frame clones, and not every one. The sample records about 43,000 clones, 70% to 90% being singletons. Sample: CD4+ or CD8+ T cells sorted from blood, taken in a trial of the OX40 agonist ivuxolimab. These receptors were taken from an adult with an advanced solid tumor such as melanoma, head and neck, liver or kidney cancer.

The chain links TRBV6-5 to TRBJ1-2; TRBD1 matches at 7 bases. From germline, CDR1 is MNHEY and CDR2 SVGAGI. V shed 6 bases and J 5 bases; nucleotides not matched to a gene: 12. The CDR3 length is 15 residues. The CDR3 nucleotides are TGTGCCAGCAGACTTTCGTCCGGGACAGTATATGGCTACACCTTC. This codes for CASRLSSGTVYGYTF.

The CDR3 loop reads CASSLRQGDEQYF. The CDR3 bases are TGTGCCAGCAGCCTCCGACAGGGAGACGAGCAGTACTTC. The chain recombines TRBV7-6 with TRBJ2-7; 7 nucleotides agree with TRBD1. CDR3 length: 13 amino acids. Losses at the gene ends were 5 bases for V and 5 bases for J; bases not matched to a gene: 6. Germline lookup yields CDR1 SGHVS and CDR2 FNYEAQ.